This paragraph covers one TCR beta chain sequence. Its specificity is unknown. All of the isolated RNA was reverse transcribed, so expressed TCRB transcripts were sequenced. The assay was immunoSEQ multiplex PCR, and TCRdb's table has in-frame clones only and misses some. The table has about 53,000 clones, around 60% seen once. These data are taken from a study of beta chain features in type 1 diabetes. Study findings and constraints: When Type 1 diabetes patients were examined, their TCRB CDR3s proved moderately but significantly shorter in all four CD4+ subsets. For TCRB rearrangement, an influence of HLA type remained unresolved here.

Sorted CD4+ subsets: naive, central memory, regulatory, stem cell-like memory (CD45RO/CCR7/CD25/CD127/CD95/CD27 panel). Purity exceeded 98% in all sorted populations. This sequence was found in a woman aged 30 to 39 with type 1 diabetes. The sample consisted of stem cell memory CD4+ T cells from blood.

CDR3 region: CASSETGNTEAFF. The CDR3 region has the DNA TGTGCCAGCAGCGAAACAGGGAACACTGAAGCTTTCTTT. This chain connects TRBV9 to TRBJ1-1; tentative D call: TRBD1 (5 bases). CDR3 length equals 13 residues. Germline CDR1 and CDR2: SGDLS and YYNGEE. Deletions cut 3 bases from V and 1 base from J, with 7 bases between.